The 9 T cell receptor beta chains reported below all come from one sample, sequenced in a study of shared clonotypes between healthy human individuals. Libraries were prepared by immunoSEQ multiplex PCR; TCRdb keeps only in-frame clonotypes and omits some of them. The sample consists of roughly 1,100,000 clones, roughly 75% of them appearing once. The sequencing input was memory CD4+ T cells sorted from blood. Subset denoted: CD45RA-negative fraction. These receptors were obtained from a man younger than 30 in good health.

V is TRBV11-2 and J is TRBJ2-7; D remains unclear. V dropped 5 bases and J dropped 6 bases, with 11 bases sitting between them. The germline gives CDR1 SGHAT, CDR2 FQNNGV. The CDR3 is made up of 12 amino acids. As DNA, the CDR3 is TGTGCCAGCAGCCCCCGGTCGGTCGAGCAGTACTTC. It specifies CASSPRSVEQYF.

This sequence joins TRBV10-1 and TRBJ1-6, with D possibly TRBD1 on 5 matching bases. Germline V lookup: CDR1 WNHNN, CDR2 SYGVQD (reference sequence). This CDR3 has 14 residues. V was clipped by 5 bases and J by 7 bases, with 12 bases between them. The CDR3 sequence is CASSRDPRNSPLHF. The CDR3 DNA is TGCGCCAGCAGTAGGGACCCTCGGAATTCACCCCTCCACTTT.

The rearrangement links TRBV5-1 to TRBJ1-3; a possible D gene is TRBD1 (6 bases). With 4 bases removed from V and 2 bases from J, the gap between germline ends came to 19 bases. The CDR3 has 17 amino acids. Per germline, CDR1 SGHRS and CDR2 YFSETQ. Here the CDR3 DNA reads TGCGCCAGCAGCCTCCTATCGGGACAAGGGACTGGAAACACCATATATTTT. This translates into CASSLLSGQGTGNTIYF.

The chain is built from TRBV30 and TRBJ2-5; D perhaps matches TRBD2 (5 bases). Gene TRBJ2-7 matches the end of the DNA better, so the J call may be wrong. The CDR3 runs 13 residues. Germline V CDR1 and CDR2: GTSNPN, SVGIG (reference sequence). This CDR3 is CAWSVWEFYEQYF. The CDR3 coding sequence is TGTGCCTGGAGTGTATGGGAGTTCTACGAGCAGTACTTC.

This clone showed up just a few times. The V call is TRBV9, the J call TRBJ1-2, with 8 positions matching TRBD1. Germline CDR1 reads SGDLS; CDR2 reads YYNGEE. This CDR3 has 16 amino acids. V dropped 0 bases and J dropped 5; count of bases not matched to a gene: 9. This CDR3 reads CASSVEDRASSYGYTF. CDR3 coding DNA: TGTGCCAGCAGCGTAGAGGACAGGGCCTCGTCGTATGGCTACACCTTC.

The rearrangement joins TRBV2 to TRBJ1-5; no reliable D call. The CDR3 has 14 residues. Trimming removed 4 bases at V and 4 bases at J, with 11 bases between. From germline, CDR1 is SNHLY and CDR2 FYNNEI. CDR3 region: CASSGISPNQPQHF. CDR3 nucleotide sequence: TGTGCCAGCAGTGGGATTTCGCCTAATCAGCCCCAGCATTTT.

The V call is TRBV6-1, the J call TRBJ1-4; a possible D gene is TRBD1 (5 bases). The germline CDR1 and CDR2 sequences are MNHNS and SASEGT. The CDR3 spans 15 residues. Trimming cost V 6 bases and J 0 bases, with 11 bases left between them. In DNA form, the CDR3 reads TGTGCCAGCAGGGGAGCACAGGCAACTAATGAAAAACTGTTTTTT. The encoded protein is CASRGAQATNEKLFF.

The V gene is TRBV18, the J gene TRBJ1-4; D unclear. The V end was cut by 3 bases, the J end by 10 bases, with 12 bases between. The CDR3 totals 13 residues. CDR1 and CDR2 from the germline V gene are KGHSH and LQKENI. DNA for the CDR3: TGTGCCAGCTCACCGAGCAGTGGGGTAAAACTGTTTTTT. Its protein is CASSPSSGVKLFF. The whole variable domain, remainder taken from reference TRBV18 and TRBJ1-4, is NAGVMQNPRHLVRRRGQEARLRCSPMKGHSHVYWYRQLPEEGLKFMVYLQKENIIDESGMPKERFSAEFPKEGPSILRIQQVVRGDSAAYFCASSPSSGVKLFFGSGTQLSVL.

J is TRBJ2-3 and V is TRBV4-1; 8 nucleotides align to TRBD2. The CDR3 runs to 14 residues. The V and J ends lost 2 bases and 6 bases, in that order; junction bases with no gene match: 4. CDR1 MGHRA and CDR2 YSYEKL come from the germline V gene. The DNA for the CDR3 is TGCGCCAGCAGCCAAAGTGGCGGGGGGGATACGCAGTATTTT. This codes for CASSQSGGGDTQYF.